Here is one T cell receptor (beta chain) with its context. The antigen remains undetermined. This sample is part of a study of tumor-infiltrating lymphocytes in primary liver carcinoma. In the study overall: Surgical resection was used to treat these primary liver carcinoma patients. Study outcomes and limitations: Tumor-adjacent and tumor-blood pairs displayed less overlap than did pairs of tumor regions. The difference in top-250-clone fraction between tumors and blood was significant, favoring tumors (p = 0.039). Owing to bulk unsorted samples, no comparison was made between CD4+ and CD8+ repertoires.

The CDR3 totals 13 residues. V was clipped by 5 bases and J by 3 bases, with 12 bases between them. Germline values: CDR1 SGHRS, CDR2 YFSETQ. Constant-region priming of 500 ng total RNA yielded TCR beta cDNA. It was through three nested multiplex PCR rounds of slightly modified ARM-PCR that TCR beta libraries arose. The first two PCR rounds, roughly 10 cycles each, used TRBV1-TRBV30 forward primers and a C-beta reverse primer. TCRdb analysed the multiplex PCR reads with MiXCR anew, one entry per CDR3 protein. Of about 310,000 distinct CDR3 sequences listed, 65% are singletons. The study extracted blood RNA from unsorted whole blood and also extracted germline DNA.

The sequence derives from a man aged 40-55 years with primary liver carcinoma and hepatitis B virus infection. This sequence joins TRBV5-1 and TRBJ2-7, with D tentatively TRBD1 (6 bases). The sequencing input was peripheral blood. The CDR3 DNA sequence: TGCGCCAGCAGGCCAGGGGTTTTCTACGAGCAGTACTTC. It specifies CASRPGVFYEQYF.